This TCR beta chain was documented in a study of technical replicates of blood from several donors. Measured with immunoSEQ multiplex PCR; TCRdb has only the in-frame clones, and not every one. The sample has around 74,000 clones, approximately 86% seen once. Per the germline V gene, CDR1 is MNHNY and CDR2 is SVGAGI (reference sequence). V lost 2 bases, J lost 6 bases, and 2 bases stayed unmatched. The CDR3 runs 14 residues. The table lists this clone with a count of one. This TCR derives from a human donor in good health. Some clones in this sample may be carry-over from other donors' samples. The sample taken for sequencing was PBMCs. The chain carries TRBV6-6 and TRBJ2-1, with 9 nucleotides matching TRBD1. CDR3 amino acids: CASSYETGGNEQFF. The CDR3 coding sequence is TGTGCCAGCAGTTACGAGACAGGGGGCAATGAGCAGTTCTTC.